Below, 13 T cell receptor beta chains from the same sample are listed, as sequenced in a study of T-cell reconstitution after alpha-beta-depleted transplantation in children. As it was prepared, the TCRbeta library received unique molecular identifiers. Each CDR3 protein is one row after TCRdb ran MiXCR on the PCR reads. The sample gives about 830,000 distinct CDR3 sequences, about 15% of which show up once; about 4.6% is in the top ten. The sample consisted of PBMCs, mostly from graft donor cells, taken 360 days after TCRalphabeta/CD19-depleted stem cell transplant. The origin of the receptors is a male patient under 18 who had a stem cell transplant for acute lymphoblastic leukemia, so the T cells may come from the graft donor.

This chain links TRBV20-1 with TRBJ1-5; TRBD1 is a possible D gene (6 bases). This CDR3 is built from 15 residues. CDR1 and CDR2 (germline): DFQATT, SNEGSKA (reference sequence). The V end was cut by 6 bases, the J end by 0 bases, with 15 bases between. This chain's CDR3 is CSAISDRHSNQPQHF. The CDR3 nucleotides are TGCAGTGCCATCTCAGACAGGCATAGCAATCAGCCCCAGCATTTT.

The chain has TRBV6-5 and TRBJ2-3, with D unclear. The CDR3 is 15 residues long. The V gene's germline CDR1 is MNHEY and CDR2 SVGAGI. The ends were cut back, 2 bases at V and 4 bases at J, with 13 bases in the middle. The CDR3 nucleotides read TGTGCCAGCAGTTACCAGTCCGATGAGGCAGATACGCAGTATTTT. This sequence encodes CASSYQSDEADTQYF.

This clonotype showed up just a few times. The CDR3 DNA follows: TGTGCCATCAGTTCCGGGACTAGCACTTACAATGAGCAGTTCTTC. It yields the protein CAISSGTSTYNEQFF. The chain uses TRBV10-3 and TRBJ2-1; 9 bases map to TRBD2. From germline, CDR1 is ENHRY and CDR2 SYGVKD. The CDR3 sequence is 15 residues long. The junction had 6 bases not matched to a gene; V was cut back by 5 bases and J by 4 bases.

The sample holds a few counts of this clonotype. V and J are TRBV27 and TRBJ2-3, with 9 bases matching TRBD2. V lost 6 bases to trimming and J lost 2 bases; unmatched junction nucleotides: 6. Germline assignment: CDR1 MNHEY and CDR2 SMNVEV (reference sequence). The CDR3 is made up of 15 amino acids. The CDR3 region has the DNA TGTGCCAGCAGGAAGACTAGCGGCTACACAGATACGCAGTATTTT. Amino acid sequence: CASRKTSGYTDTQYF.

This clonotype has ten or more counts. The chain couples TRBV15 to TRBJ2-5, with 11 bases that match TRBD2. Per the germline V gene, CDR1 is LNHNV and CDR2 is YYDKDF (reference sequence). Trimming took 6 bases from V and 2 from J; bases not matched to a gene: 5. The CDR3 runs 15 residues. The CDR3 region is CATSGGLAVQETQYF. CDR3 DNA sequence: TGTGCCACCAGTGGGGGACTAGCGGTTCAAGAGACCCAGTACTTC.

A few counts support this clonotype. J is TRBJ1-2 and V is TRBV11-1; tentatively, D is TRBD1 (6 bases). This CDR3 is built from 14 residues. Germline CDR1 is SGHAT and CDR2 is FQDESV (reference sequence). Trimming shortened V by 5 bases and J by 4 bases, and 14 bases separated the two germline ends. CDR3 coding DNA: TGTGCCAGCAGCCAGGGGCTCGTAGCCTATGGCTACACCTTC. It codes for CASSQGLVAYGYTF.

The table lists this clonotype with a few counts. The rearrangement links TRBV27 to TRBJ2-5, with D possibly TRBD2 on 5 matching bases. CDR1 and CDR2 (germline): MNHEY, SMNVEV (reference sequence). The CDR3 has 17 residues. V lost 1 base to trimming and J lost 1 base, with 16 bases between them. The DNA of the CDR3 is TGTGCCAGCAGTTTATGGCCCCCCCTAACTAGCCAAGAGACCCAGTACTTC. Protein: CASSLWPPLTSQETQYF.

The chain is built from TRBV24-1 and TRBJ2-1; D is unresolved. CDR1 and CDR2 (germline): KGHDR, SFDVKD. The V end was cut by 2 bases, the J end by 9 bases, with 10 bases between. The CDR3 covers 13 residues. DNA for the CDR3: TGTGCCACCAGTGATTCTATAGCCCTTGAGCAGTTCTTC. The encoded protein is CATSDSIALEQFF.

V and J are TRBV7-3 and TRBJ2-5; 9 bases match TRBD2. CDR3 length equals 17 residues. In germline, CDR1 is SGHTA, CDR2 FQGTGA. The V gene end was trimmed by 5 bases and the J gene end by 4 bases; junction bases not matched to a gene: 14. This CDR3 is CASSPMAGTSLSETQYF. CDR3 sequence (DNA): TGTGCCAGCAGCCCCATGGCCGGGACTAGCCTCTCAGAGACCCAGTACTTC.

The chain recombines TRBV18 with TRBJ1-1; the D is unclear. Deletions cut 2 bases from V and 7 bases from J, with 14 bases between. CDR1 is KGHSH, CDR2 LQKENI, per germline. The CDR3 has 14 amino acids. In DNA form, the CDR3 reads TGTGCCAGCTCACCAAATGCCCCCCGCGGTGAAGCTTTCTTT. It specifies CASSPNAPRGEAFF.

This clonotype turned up a few times. The chain combines TRBV5-5 with TRBJ2-6; 8 bases agree with TRBD1. J lost 0 bases, V lost 0 bases, and 2 bases had no gene match. CDR1 and CDR2 from the germline V gene are SGHKS and YYEKEE (reference sequence). This CDR3 is 17 amino acids long. The CDR3 loop is CASSLGQGISGANVLTF. The CDR3 DNA is TGTGCCAGCAGCTTGGGACAGGGGATCTCTGGGGCCAACGTCCTGACTTTC.

V gene TRBV6-5 combines with J gene TRBJ2-3; D possibly corresponds to TRBD2 (6 bases). There are 15 residues in the CDR3. The germline V gene has CDR1 MNHEY and CDR2 SVGAGI. V was pared by 4 bases and J by 0 bases, with 11 bases between. The chain's CDR3 is CASSSPGLSTDTQYF. CDR3 DNA sequence: TGTGCCAGCAGTTCACCGGGACTGAGCACAGATACGCAGTATTTT.

Only a few counts were recorded for this clonotype. This sequence joins TRBV9 and TRBJ2-2, with TRBD1 matching over 7 bases. V was pared by 2 bases and J by 5 bases, with 6 bases of the junction left unmatched. This CDR3 region has 15 residues. Germline values: CDR1 SGDLS, CDR2 YYNGEE. Here the CDR3 reads CASSVGRGWTGELFF. The CDR3 DNA follows: TGTGCCAGCAGCGTTGGCAGGGGGTGGACCGGGGAGCTGTTTTTT.